Following are 30 T cell receptor beta chains from one sample sequenced in a study of blood T cell repertoires in COVID-19. Method: immunoSEQ multiplex PCR; TCRdb's copy keeps in-frame clones and lacks some. The sample consists of some 350,000 clones, approximately 86% of them appearing once. The sequenced material came from peripheral blood. These receptor sequences come from a human donor in a cohort sampled during active COVID-19.

The rearrangement joins TRBV19 to TRBJ2-7; D might be TRBD1 (6 bases). Between the trimmed V and J ends, which lost 0 bases and 0 bases, there was a span of 12 bases. CDR1 and CDR2 (germline): LNHDA, SQIVND (reference sequence). The length of the CDR3 is 16 residues. The DNA of the CDR3 is TGTGCCAGTAGTATAGATTCGGACAGAGGCTCCTACGAGCAGTACTTC. It translates to CASSIDSDRGSYEQYF.

This chain links TRBV2 with TRBJ1-1; 8 bases align to TRBD1. The germline gives CDR1 SNHLY, CDR2 FYNNEI. The CDR3 is 11 amino acids. V shed 5 bases and J 10 bases; nucleotides not matched to a gene: 3. The CDR3 sequence: CASSPGGRAFF. The CDR3 DNA reads TGTGCCAGCAGTCCAGGGGGCAGAGCTTTCTTT.

The rearrangement joins TRBV12-3 or TRBV12-4 to TRBJ2-1, with a tentative D call TRBD2 (5 bases). The germline V and J ends were trimmed by 5 bases and 9 bases, with 8 bases remaining between them. The CDR3 consists of 11 residues. This CDR3 reads CASSPRGEQFF. The CDR3 DNA follows: TGTGCCAGCAGTCCCCGGGGTGAGCAGTTCTTC.

The J gene is TRBJ1-4, the V gene TRBV5-1; the match to TRBD1 covers 9 bases. This CDR3 has 15 amino acids. V lost 4 bases and J lost 3; bases outside the gene matches: 4. From germline, CDR1 is SGHRS and CDR2 YFSETQ. As DNA, the CDR3 is TGCGCCAGCAGCGTCGACAGGGGGGCTAATGAAAAACTGTTTTTT. Translated, it gives CASSVDRGANEKLFF. The full variable domain, its missing parts supplied by reference TRBV5-1 and TRBJ1-4, is KAGVTQTPRYLIKTRGQQVTLSCSPISGHRSVSWYQQTPGQGLQFLFEYFSETQRNKGNFPGRFSGRQFSNSRSEMNVSTLELGDSALYLCASSVDRGANEKLFFGSGTQLSVL.

V gene TRBV2 combines with J gene TRBJ1-1; perhaps TRBD1 as D (5 bases). The CDR3 runs to 14 residues. Germline CDR1 is SNHLY and CDR2 is FYNNEI. Trimming pared 6 bases from V and 8 bases from J, leaving 19 bases between. The chain's CDR3 is CASSTDGGTPEAFF. CDR3 DNA sequence: TGTGCCAGCAGCACTGACGGGGGGACTCCCGAAGCTTTCTTT.

The chain combines TRBV5-4 with TRBJ2-7, with 7 bases identical to TRBD1. Looked up from germline, CDR1 is SGHNT and CDR2 is YYREEE (reference sequence). V was clipped by 0 bases and J by 7 bases; unmatched bases: 13. This CDR3 has 16 residues. CDR3 nucleotide sequence: TGTGCCAGCAGCTTGGTGAGGGGGCTGGAGGCTGGGGAGCAGTACTTC. Protein sequence: CASSLVRGLEAGEQYF.

This clone showed up just a few times. J is TRBJ1-2 and V is TRBV19; D not certain. Looked up from germline, CDR1 is LNHDA and CDR2 is SQIVND (reference sequence). V gave up 5 bases and J gave up 2 bases, with 12 bases separating them. This CDR3 has 14 residues. The CDR3 is CASSPPGGNYGYTF. CDR3 sequence (DNA): TGTGCCAGTAGTCCACCGGGAGGGAACTATGGCTACACCTTC.

V and J are TRBV10-3 and TRBJ2-7, with D possibly matching TRBD2 (6 bases). Trimming stripped 8 bases from V and 3 bases from J, with 11 bases between. CDR3 length: 12 residues. The germline CDR1 and CDR2 sequences are ENHRY and SYGVKD. The CDR3: CAIGTVVYEQYF. For the CDR3, the DNA is TGTGCCATCGGGACTGTGGTCTACGAGCAGTACTTC.

This clone was observed a few times. The chain links TRBV5-6 to TRBJ2-7; D may be TRBD1 (6 bases). The CDR3 has 15 amino acids. Trimming took off 3 bases at V and 3 bases at J, with 16 bases between the two ends. The germline CDR1 and CDR2 sequences are SGHDT and YYEEEE. This CDR3 is CASSSTGTRIYEQYF. In nucleotides, the CDR3 is TGTGCCAGCAGCTCAACCGGGACAAGAATCTACGAGCAGTACTTC.

This chain connects TRBV5-4 to TRBJ2-5, with 10 bases aligning to TRBD1. The V gene's germline CDR1 is SGHNT and CDR2 YYREEE (reference sequence). The trim removed 4 bases at V and 2 bases at J, leaving 8 bases unmatched. The CDR3 runs 16 residues. Here the CDR3 reads CASSLTDRGGQETQYF. The CDR3 nucleotides are TGTGCCAGCAGCCTGACGGACAGGGGGGGTCAAGAGACCCAGTACTTC.

This chain connects TRBV7-3 to TRBJ1-1; D call uncertain. Trimming stripped 2 bases from V and 0 bases from J, with 10 bases between. The CDR3 length is 15 residues. Per the germline V gene, CDR1 is SGHTA and CDR2 is FQGTGA. As DNA, the CDR3 is TGTGCCAGCAGCTTATTTGCGGGTATGAACACTGAAGCTTTCTTT. It is translated as CASSLFAGMNTEAFF. The whole variable domain, remainder taken from reference TRBV7-3 and TRBJ1-1, is GAGVSQTPSNKVTEKGKYVELRCDPISGHTALYWYRQSLGQGPEFLIYFQGTGAADDSGLPNDRFFAVRPEGSVSTLKIQRTERGDSAVYLCASSLFAGMNTEAFFGQGTRLTVV.

V and J are TRBV6-5 and TRBJ1-5; D might be TRBD1 (5 bases). CDR3 length: 13 residues. The germline V gene encodes CDR1 MNHEY and CDR2 SVGAGI. Between the trimmed V and J ends, which lost 8 bases and 1 base, there was a span of 9 bases. The CDR3 region is CASQGGSNQPQHF. In DNA, the CDR3 is TGTGCCAGCCAGGGTGGGAGCAATCAGCCCCAGCATTTT.

This clone was detected once. The chain recombines TRBV6-5 with TRBJ2-7; 11 bases match TRBD2. Germline CDR1 and CDR2: MNHEY and SVGAGI. This CDR3 region has 14 residues. V trimming: 8 bases; J trimming: 3 bases; junction bases outside the gene matches: 6. Written as DNA, the CDR3 is TGTGCCAGCGCTAGCGGGAGGTTTGGCTACGAGCAGTACTTC. The encoded protein is CASASGRFGYEQYF.

This sequence joins TRBV28 and TRBJ1-2; 10 nucleotides match TRBD1. The junction had 9 bases not matched to a gene; V was cut back by 5 bases and J by 6 bases. The length of the CDR3 is 15 residues. Germline assignment: CDR1 MDHEN and CDR2 SYDVKM. DNA for the CDR3: TGTGCCAGCAGTCCGAGACAGGGGGCAACTGATGGCTACACCTTC. Its protein product is CASSPRQGATDGYTF.

This rearrangement joins TRBV7-2 to TRBJ2-7, with 7 bases aligning to TRBD1. The CDR3 extends over 15 amino acids. Trimming took 5 bases from V and 4 from J; bases not matched to a gene: 11. Germline-derived CDR1 and CDR2 are SGHTA and FQGNSA. CDR3 DNA: TGTGCCAGCAGCCAAACAGGGGCCGGACGATACGAGCAGTACTTC. This sequence encodes CASSQTGAGRYEQYF.

This clone occurred once. The rearrangement uses TRBV6-5 and TRBJ2-7; 11 positions match TRBD2. Trimming took 5 bases from V and 4 from J; bases not matched to a gene: 4. CDR3 size: 14 residues. Germline CDR1 MNHEY, CDR2 SVGAGI. The CDR3 region has the DNA TGTGCCAGCAGTCCTCTAGCGGGGGGATACGAGCAGTACTTC. Translating gives CASSPLAGGYEQYF.

This clone came up a few times. This chain joins TRBV20-1 and TRBJ1-1; D is perhaps TRBD1 (6 bases). V was pared by 3 bases and J by 1 base, with 9 bases between. CDR1 and CDR2 (germline): DFQATT, SNEGSKA (reference sequence). The CDR3 contains 13 residues. The CDR3 loop reads CSASTQGNTEAFF. CDR3 in DNA: TGCAGTGCTAGTACACAGGGGAACACTGAAGCTTTCTTT.

The chain links TRBV10-3 to TRBJ1-2, with D possibly being TRBD1 (5 bases). The CDR3 contains 15 residues. V lost 0 bases to trimming and J lost 6 bases, with 14 bases between them. CDR1 ENHRY and CDR2 SYGVKD come from the germline V gene. Written as DNA, the CDR3 is TGTGCCATCAGTGAGTCGATGGGGGGGGTGAATGGCTACACCTTC. Protein sequence: CAISESMGGVNGYTF.

The chain combines TRBV5-1 with TRBJ2-2; 11 bases are shared with TRBD1. Germline V gene data show CDR1 as SGHRS and CDR2 as YFSETQ. This CDR3 contains 14 residues. Trimming took 4 bases from V and 7 from J; bases not matched to a gene: 3. The CDR3 sequence: CASSAGQGVGELFF. The CDR3 bases are TGCGCCAGCAGCGCGGGACAGGGGGTCGGGGAGCTGTTTTTT. The full variable domain, its missing parts supplied by reference TRBV5-1 and TRBJ2-2, is KAGVTQTPRYLIKTRGQQVTLSCSPISGHRSVSWYQQTPGQGLQFLFEYFSETQRNKGNFPGRFSGRQFSNSRSEMNVSTLELGDSALYLCASSAGQGVGELFFGEGSRLTVL.

The chain employs TRBV5-6 and TRBJ2-5, with TRBD2 as a possible D gene (6 bases). The CDR3 is 14 amino acids. V lost 1 base to trimming and J lost 1 base, with 8 bases between them. The germline CDR1 and CDR2 sequences are SGHDT and YYEEEE. CDR3 sequence: CASSLPGLQETQYF. In nucleotides, the CDR3 is TGTGCCAGCAGCTTGCCGGGACTCCAAGAGACCCAGTACTTC.

This clone was seen only a few times. V and J are TRBV27 and TRBJ1-6; 9 bases are shared with TRBD1. The CDR3 runs to 15 residues. The J segment lost 8 bases and the V segment lost 5 bases, leaving 7 bases of the junction unmatched. Looked up from germline, CDR1 is MNHEY and CDR2 is SMNVEV (reference sequence). CDR3 amino acids: CASSKSTGGYSPLHF. The DNA for the CDR3 is TGTGCCAGCAGTAAATCGACAGGGGGATATTCACCCCTCCACTTT.

The chain uses TRBV5-4 and TRBJ1-4; the D is unclear. This CDR3 contains 16 residues. Trimming stripped 0 bases from V and 3 bases from J, with 12 bases between. Germline V gene data show CDR1 as SGHNT and CDR2 as YYREEE (reference sequence). The CDR3 protein is CASSLGAGSSNEKLFF. DNA for the CDR3: TGTGCCAGCAGCTTGGGGGCCGGGAGCTCTAATGAAAAACTGTTTTTT.

The gene calls are TRBV2 and TRBJ1-3; maybe TRBD1 (6 bases). V shed 4 bases and J shed 1 base, with 14 bases lying between them. Germline values: CDR1 SNHLY, CDR2 FYNNEI. CDR3 length equals 16 residues. In nucleotides, the CDR3 is TGTGCCAGCAGTGGAGGAGACAGGCGATCTGGAAACACCATATATTTT. Amino acid sequence: CASSGGDRRSGNTIYF.

The chain combines TRBV5-4 with TRBJ1-1; D uncertain. This CDR3 region has 16 residues. CDR1 SGHNT and CDR2 YYREEE come from the germline V gene (reference sequence). The CDR3 DNA follows: TGTGCGACCCGTCAGCCTACGGGAGAGGGGAACACTGAAGCTTTCTTT. Its protein product is CATRQPTGEGNTEAFF. Variable domain in full (rest from reference TRBV5-4 and TRBJ1-1): ETGVTQSPTHLIKTRGQQVTLRCSSQSGHNTVSWYQQALGQGPQFIFQYYREEENGRGNFPPRFSGLQFPNYSSELNVNALELDDSALYLCATRQPTGEGNTEAFFGQGTRLTVV.

The chain has TRBV28 and TRBJ1-6, with D hard to call. Per the germline V gene, CDR1 is MDHEN and CDR2 is SYDVKM. CDR3 size: 14 residues. The germline V and J ends were trimmed by 6 bases and 5 bases, with 11 bases remaining between them. The CDR3 bases are TGTGCCAGCAGGCCGGGGAAAAATAATTCACCCCTCCACTTT. It yields the protein CASRPGKNNSPLHF.

This clone was found a few times. This sequence joins TRBV3-1 (or the pseudogene TRBV3-2) and TRBJ2-1; 7 bases agree with TRBD2. Trimming removed 4 bases from V and 8 bases from J; junction bases left unmatched: 5. This CDR3 has 13 amino acids. The germline V gene has CDR1 LGHDT and CDR2 YNNKEL (reference sequence). Written as DNA, the CDR3 is TGTGCCAGCAGCCGCGGGAGACTAGATGAGCAGTTCTTC. This sequence encodes CASSRGRLDEQFF.

The chain recombines TRBV5-6 with TRBJ2-7; D not certain. The germline V and J ends were trimmed by 0 bases and 1 base, with 11 bases remaining between them. Germline V gives CDR1 SGHDT, CDR2 YYEEEE. The CDR3 runs 15 residues. CDR3: CASSLGHRNSYEQYF. In DNA, the CDR3 is TGTGCCAGCAGCTTGGGACACCGCAATTCCTACGAGCAGTACTTC. Variable domain in full (rest from reference TRBV5-6 and TRBJ2-7): DAGVTQSPTHLIKTRGQQVTLRCSPKSGHDTVSWYQQALGQGPQFIFQYYEEEERQRGNFPDRFSGHQFPNYSSELNVNALLLGDSALYLCASSLGHRNSYEQYFGPGTRLTVT.

This clone turned up a few times. The gene calls are TRBV28 and TRBJ1-6, with 8 bases aligning to TRBD1. The germline V gene has CDR1 MDHEN and CDR2 SYDVKM. After removal of 4 bases from V and 7 bases from J, the junction contained 6 bases not matched to a gene. CDR3 length: 15 residues. This CDR3 is CASSYGQGKNSPLHF. CDR3 nucleotide sequence: TGTGCCAGCAGTTATGGACAGGGTAAAAATTCACCCCTCCACTTT.

This clone was seen a single time. This chain links TRBV27 with TRBJ1-1; D is undetermined. Germline V gene sequence: CDR1 MNHEY, CDR2 SMNVEV (reference sequence). The CDR3 runs 16 residues. V lost 1 base, J lost 2 bases, and 14 bases lay in between. The CDR3 bases are TGTGCCAGCAGTTTATTTGTCGGCGCGGGAAACACTGAAGCTTTCTTT. Protein product: CASSLFVGAGNTEAFF.

This chain connects TRBV10-3 to TRBJ1-1; D remains ambiguous. CDR1 and CDR2 from the germline V gene are ENHRY and SYGVKD. The V gene lost 3 bases and the J gene lost 1 base, with 6 bases spanning the gap. The CDR3 totals 13 residues. CDR3: CAISDRKNTEAFF. The CDR3 region has the DNA TGTGCCATCAGTGACAGGAAGAACACTGAAGCTTTCTTT.